This T cell receptor beta chain was sequenced for a study of shared clonotypes between healthy human individuals. This CDR3 is built from 14 residues. Germline CDR1 and CDR2: SGHNT and YENEEA. The junction had 6 bases not matched to a gene; V was cut back by 5 bases and J by 4 bases. For every subset, genomic DNA was evenly distributed across several immunoSEQ plates. Repertoires were generated with immunoSEQ multiplex PCR, while TCRdb's copy carries only in-frame clones and drops some. Of about 2.4 million clones listed, over 85% are singletons. Study findings and constraints: Generally, estimated richness proved larger in naive subsets than it did in memory subsets. Against clonotypes common to all four donors, non-shared ones had lower generation probabilities.

Comments on this clone: The antigen is unknown.

Donors, without exception, were Caucasian adults residing in Nashville, Tennessee. The TCR originated in a man aged 18 to 29 in good health. Some clones in this sample may be carry-over from other donors' samples. This sequence joins TRBV11-3 and TRBJ1-1; 8 nucleotides agree with TRBD1. The sequencing input was naive CD4+ T cells from PBMCs. Stated subset: CD45RA+ positively selected. In DNA form, the CDR3 reads TGTGCCAGCAGCCGATCCACAGGGGGCACTGAAGCTTTCTTT. Translated, it gives CASSRSTGGTEAFF.